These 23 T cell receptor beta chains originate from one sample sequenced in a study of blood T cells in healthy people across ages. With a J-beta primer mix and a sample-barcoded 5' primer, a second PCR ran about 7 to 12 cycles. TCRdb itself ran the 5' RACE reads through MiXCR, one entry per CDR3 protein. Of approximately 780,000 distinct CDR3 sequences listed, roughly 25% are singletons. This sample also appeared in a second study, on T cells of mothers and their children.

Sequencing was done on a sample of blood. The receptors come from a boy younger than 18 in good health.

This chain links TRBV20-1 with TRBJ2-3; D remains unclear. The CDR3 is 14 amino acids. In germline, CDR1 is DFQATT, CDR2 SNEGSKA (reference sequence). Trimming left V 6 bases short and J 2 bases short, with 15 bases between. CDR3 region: CSARSRPYTDTQYF. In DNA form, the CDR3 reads TGCAGTGCAAGGTCCCGTCCCTACACAGATACGCAGTATTTT.

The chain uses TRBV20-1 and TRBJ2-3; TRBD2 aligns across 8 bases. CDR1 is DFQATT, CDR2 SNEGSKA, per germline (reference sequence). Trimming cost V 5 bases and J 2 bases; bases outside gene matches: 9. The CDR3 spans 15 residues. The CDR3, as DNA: TGCAGTGCTTTCCCGGGAGGGGGGACCACAGATACGCAGTATTTT. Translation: CSAFPGGGTTDTQYF.

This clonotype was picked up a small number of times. The CDR3 DNA reads TGTGCCAGCAGCCCGCTCGGCGGGAGCTCCTACAATGAGCAGTTCTTC. The encoded protein is CASSPLGGSSYNEQFF. The chain carries TRBV7-9 and TRBJ2-1; 7 bases line up with TRBD2. The CDR3 contains 16 residues. Germline V gene sequence: CDR1 SEHNR, CDR2 FQNEAQ (reference sequence). J lost 0 bases, V lost 5 bases, and 7 bases had no gene match.

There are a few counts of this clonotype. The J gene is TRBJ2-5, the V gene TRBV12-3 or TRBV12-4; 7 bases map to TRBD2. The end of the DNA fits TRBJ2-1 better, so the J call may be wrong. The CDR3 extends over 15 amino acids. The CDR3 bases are TGTGCCAGCAGTACCTGGACTAGGCGCGACAATGAGCAGTTCTTC. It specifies CASSTWTRRDNEQFF.

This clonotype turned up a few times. CDR3 loop: CSARDPEGGVPYEQYF. CDR3 DNA: TGCAGTGCTAGAGACCCCGAAGGCGGGGTTCCCTACGAGCAGTACTTC. V and J are TRBV20-1 and TRBJ2-7; TRBD2 is a possible D gene (6 bases). The CDR3 length is 16 residues. V dropped 0 bases and J dropped 2 bases, with 17 bases sitting between them. Germline CDR1 is DFQATT and CDR2 is SNEGSKA (reference sequence).

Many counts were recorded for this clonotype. The CDR3 region has the DNA TGTGCCAGCAGCGTCGGACGGGCAGGTGAAAAACTGTTTTTT. It translates to CASSVGRAGEKLFF. V usage is TRBV7-9 and J usage is TRBJ1-4; D is undetermined. Germline values: CDR1 SEHNR, CDR2 FQNEAQ (reference sequence). Trimming removed 5 bases at V and 7 bases at J, with 14 bases between. The CDR3 runs 14 residues.

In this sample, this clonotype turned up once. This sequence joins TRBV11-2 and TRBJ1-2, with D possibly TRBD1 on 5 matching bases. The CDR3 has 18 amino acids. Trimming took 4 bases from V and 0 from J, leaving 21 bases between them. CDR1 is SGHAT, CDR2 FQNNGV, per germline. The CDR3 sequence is CASSSQPWAWGSNYGYTF. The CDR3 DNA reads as TGTGCCAGCAGCTCCCAACCGTGGGCTTGGGGCTCTAACTATGGCTACACCTTC.

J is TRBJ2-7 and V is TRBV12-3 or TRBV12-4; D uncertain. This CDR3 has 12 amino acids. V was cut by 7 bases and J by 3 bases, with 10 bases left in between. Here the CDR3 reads CASKGNFYEQYF. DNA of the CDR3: TGTGCCAGCAAGGGTAACTTCTACGAGCAGTACTTC.

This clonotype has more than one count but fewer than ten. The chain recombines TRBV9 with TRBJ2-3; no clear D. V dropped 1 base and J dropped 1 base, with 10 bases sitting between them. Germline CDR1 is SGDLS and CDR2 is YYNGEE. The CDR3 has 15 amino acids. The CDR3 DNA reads TGTGCCAGCAGCGTATTGGGGTCGGGCACAGATACGCAGTATTTT. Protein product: CASSVLGSGTDTQYF. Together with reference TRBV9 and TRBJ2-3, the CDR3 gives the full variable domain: DSGVTQTPKHLITATGQRVTLRCSPRSGDLSVYWYQQSLDQGLQFLIQYYNGEERAKGNILERFSAQQFPDLHSELNLSSLELGDSALYFCASSVLGSGTDTQYFGPGTRLTVL.

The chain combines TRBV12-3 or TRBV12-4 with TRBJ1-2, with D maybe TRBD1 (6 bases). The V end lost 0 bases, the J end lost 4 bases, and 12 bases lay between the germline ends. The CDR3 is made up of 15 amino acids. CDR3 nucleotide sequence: TGTGCCAGCAGTTTAGCGGGGGGGCGAGGCTATGGCTACACCTTC. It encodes CASSLAGGRGYGYTF.

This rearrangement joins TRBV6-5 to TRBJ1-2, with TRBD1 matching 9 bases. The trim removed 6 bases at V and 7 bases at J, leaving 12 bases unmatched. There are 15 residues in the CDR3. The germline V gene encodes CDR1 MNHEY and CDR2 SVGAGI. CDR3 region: CASRHPGQGRGGYTF. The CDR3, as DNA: TGTGCCAGCAGGCATCCGGGACAGGGTCGCGGTGGCTACACCTTC.

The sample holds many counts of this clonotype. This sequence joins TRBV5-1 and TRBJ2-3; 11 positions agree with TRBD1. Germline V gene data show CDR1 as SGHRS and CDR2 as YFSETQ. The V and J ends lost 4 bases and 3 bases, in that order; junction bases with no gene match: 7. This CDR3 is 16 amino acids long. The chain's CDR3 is CASSAGTGGFTDTQYF. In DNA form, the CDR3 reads TGCGCCAGCAGCGCCGGGACAGGGGGTTTTACAGATACGCAGTATTTT.

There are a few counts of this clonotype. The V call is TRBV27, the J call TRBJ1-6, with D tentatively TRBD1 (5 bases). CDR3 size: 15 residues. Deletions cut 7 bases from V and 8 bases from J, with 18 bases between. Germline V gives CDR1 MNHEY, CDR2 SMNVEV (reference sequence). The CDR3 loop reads CASTLGPFTDSPLHF. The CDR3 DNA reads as TGTGCCAGCACCTTGGGACCTTTTACGGATTCACCCCTCCACTTT.

CDR3 sequence reads: CATTGGAYGYTF. CDR3 DNA: TGTGCCACCACAGGGGGGGCCTATGGCTACACCTTC. The chain uses TRBV7-9 and TRBJ1-2; the match to TRBD1 covers 8 bases. This CDR3 contains 12 residues. Germline CDR1 reads SEHNR; CDR2 reads FQNEAQ (reference sequence). Trimming took 10 bases from V and 4 from J; bases not matched to a gene: 5. The full variable domain, in which reference TRBV7-9 and TRBJ1-2 provide the parts outside the CDR3, is DTGVSQNPRHKITKRGQNVTFRCDPISEHNRLYWYRQTLGQGPEFLTYFQNEAQLEKSRLLSDRFSAERPKGSFSTLEIQRTEQGDSAMYLCATTGGAYGYTFGSGTRLTVV.

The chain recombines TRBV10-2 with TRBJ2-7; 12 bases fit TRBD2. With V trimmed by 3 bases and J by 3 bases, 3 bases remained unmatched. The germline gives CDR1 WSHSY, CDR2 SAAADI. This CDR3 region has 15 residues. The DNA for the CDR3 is TGCGCCAGCAGTGAAGTACTAGCGGGGGGCTACGAGCAGTACTTC. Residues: CASSEVLAGGYEQYF.

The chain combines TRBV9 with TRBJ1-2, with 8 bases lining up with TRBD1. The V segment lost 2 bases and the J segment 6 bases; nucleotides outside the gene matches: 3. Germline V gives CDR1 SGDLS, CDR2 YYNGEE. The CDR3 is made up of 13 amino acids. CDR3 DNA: TGTGCCAGCAGCGTTTCAGGGGGCAATGGCTACACCTTC. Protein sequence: CASSVSGGNGYTF.

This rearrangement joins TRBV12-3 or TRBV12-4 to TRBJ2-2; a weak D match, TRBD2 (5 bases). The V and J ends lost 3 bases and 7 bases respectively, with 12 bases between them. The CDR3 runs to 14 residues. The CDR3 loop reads CASSFVGVLGELFF. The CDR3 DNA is TGTGCCAGCAGTTTTGTCGGGGTACTCGGGGAGCTGTTTTTT.

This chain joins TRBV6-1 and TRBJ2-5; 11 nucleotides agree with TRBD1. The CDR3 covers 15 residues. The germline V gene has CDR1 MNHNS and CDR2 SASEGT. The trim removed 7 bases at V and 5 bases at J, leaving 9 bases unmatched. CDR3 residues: CASTWTGGFWETQYF. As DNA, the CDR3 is TGTGCCAGCACCTGGACAGGGGGCTTTTGGGAGACCCAGTACTTC.

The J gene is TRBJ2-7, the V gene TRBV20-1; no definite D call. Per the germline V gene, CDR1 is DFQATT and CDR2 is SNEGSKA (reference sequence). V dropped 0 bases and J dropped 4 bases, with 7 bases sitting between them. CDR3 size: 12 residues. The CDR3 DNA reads TGCAGTGCTAGAGATGTGGCTTACGAGCAGTACTTC. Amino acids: CSARDVAYEQYF.

CDR3 in amino acids: CASSLFPAGTGGEKLFF. DNA for the CDR3: TGTGCCAGCAGCTTATTCCCCGCGGGGACAGGGGGGGAAAAACTGTTTTTT. The V and J genes are TRBV7-2 and TRBJ1-4, with 11 bases lining up with TRBD1. The junction had 10 bases not matched to a gene; V was cut back by 2 bases and J by 8 bases. Germline V CDR1 and CDR2: SGHTA, FQGNSA. The CDR3 contains 17 residues.

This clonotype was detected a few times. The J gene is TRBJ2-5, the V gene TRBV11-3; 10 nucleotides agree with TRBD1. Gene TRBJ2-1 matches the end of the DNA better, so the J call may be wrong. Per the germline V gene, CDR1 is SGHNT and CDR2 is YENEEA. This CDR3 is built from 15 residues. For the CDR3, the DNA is TGTGCCAGCAGCTCCCCCGGGACAGGGGTCAATGAGCAGTTCTTC. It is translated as CASSSPGTGVNEQFF.

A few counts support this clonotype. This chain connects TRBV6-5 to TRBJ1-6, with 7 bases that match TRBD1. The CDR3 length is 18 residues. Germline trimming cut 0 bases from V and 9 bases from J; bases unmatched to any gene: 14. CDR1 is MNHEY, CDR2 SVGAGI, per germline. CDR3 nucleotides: TGTGCCAGCAGTTACTCATTGGACAGACAGGGTCGAGCTTCACCCCTCCACTTT. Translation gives CASSYSLDRQGRASPLHF.

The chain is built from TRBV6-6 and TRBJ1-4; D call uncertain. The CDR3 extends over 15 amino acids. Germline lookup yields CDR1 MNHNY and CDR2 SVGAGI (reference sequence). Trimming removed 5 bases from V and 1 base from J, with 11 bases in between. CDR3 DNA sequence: TGTGCCAGCAGTCGTGTCGGAGGAACTAATGAAAAACTGTTTTTT. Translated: CASSRVGGTNEKLFF.